The subject of this entry is one T cell receptor beta chain. The data belong to a study of monozygotic twins with inflammatory bowel disease. TCRdb reanalyzed the 5' RACE reads and collapses them to one entry per CDR3 protein, without DNA. The repertoire shows fewer than 150,000 distinct CDR3 sequences; the top ten hold 2.4%. Germline CDR1 KGHSH, CDR2 LQKENI. The CDR3 covers 16 residues. The chain couples TRBV18 to TRBJ1-3. Sequenced input: blood. The clonotype comes from a human donor with ulcerative colitis or Crohn's disease, or a healthy co-twin of an affected twin (not recorded which). CDR3 sequence reads: CASSPGGISSGNTIYF.